This TCR beta chain was identified in a study of CD8 T cells in Susac syndrome. V lost 7 bases and J lost 2, with 12 bases in between. CDR3 size: 13 residues. With random hexamers, about 0.45 to 1 ug RNA was reverse transcribed. TCRdb reanalysed the immunoSEQ multiplex PCR reads using MiXCR and keeps one entry per CDR3 protein. The sample lists 160,000 or so distinct CDR3 sequences; around 93% were seen once. The TCR comes from a human donor in good health. Sequencing used CD4+ T cells from PBMCs. The V gene is TRBV12-3 or TRBV12-4, the J gene TRBJ2-7; D perhaps matches TRBD2 (5 bases). CDR3 bases: TGTGCCAGCACCTCCGGGATGACCTACGAGCAGTACTTC. Amino acids: CASTSGMTYEQYF.